This entry lists 12 T cell receptor beta chains sequenced from one sample in a study of T cell repertoires in cytomegalovirus infection. TCRdb fed the reads into MiXCR, producing one record per CDR3 protein. The repertoire has around 450,000 distinct CDR3 sequences, around 11% of them found once; the top ten carry roughly 10%. Specimen: PBMCs. The source is a human donor in good health (CMV status not recorded). Some clones in this sample may be carry-over from other donors' samples.

This clonotype was detected ten times or more. J is TRBJ2-1 and V is TRBV10-3; 10 bases fit TRBD2. The V gene's germline CDR1 is ENHRY and CDR2 SYGVKD. This CDR3 contains 18 residues. Trimming removed 3 bases from V and 6 bases from J; junction bases left unmatched: 14. This CDR3 reads CAISDSSGRARGSNEQFF. The CDR3 nucleotides read TGTGCCATCAGTGATTCAAGCGGGAGGGCCAGGGGTTCCAATGAGCAGTTCTTC.

The gene calls are TRBV2 and TRBJ2-7; a possible D gene is TRBD2 (6 bases). The CDR3 has 12 residues. Trimming stripped 9 bases from V and 4 bases from J, with 13 bases between. Germline CDR1 is SNHLY and CDR2 is FYNNEI. The CDR3 loop reads CASLGGIYEQYF. CDR3 nucleotide sequence: TGTGCCAGTTTGGGGGGTATTTACGAGCAGTACTTC.

This clonotype was observed at least ten times. J is TRBJ1-2 and V is TRBV11-2; D gene ambiguous. The CDR3 extends over 11 amino acids. V was shortened by 3 bases and J by 6 bases, with 5 bases between the two germline ends. Germline CDR1 reads SGHAT; CDR2 reads FQNNGV. The CDR3 here is CASSFGNGYTF. The CDR3 DNA sequence: TGTGCCAGCAGCTTCGGGAATGGCTACACCTTC. Together with reference TRBV11-2 and TRBJ1-2, the CDR3 gives the full variable domain: EAGVAQSPRYKIIEKRQSVAFWCNPISGHATLYWYQQILGQGPKLLIQFQNNGVVDDSQLPKDRFSAERLKGVDSTLKIQPAKLEDSAVYLCASSFGNGYTFGSGTRLTVV.

The genes are TRBV5-4 and TRBJ2-3; a weak D match, TRBD2 (5 bases). Trimming took 1 base from V and 0 from J, leaving 12 bases between them. The germline CDR1 and CDR2 sequences are SGHNT and YYREEE (reference sequence). The CDR3 has 16 amino acids. The CDR3 DNA follows: TGTGCCAGCAGCTTGTGGACTTATCCAAGCACAGATACGCAGTATTTT. This codes for CASSLWTYPSTDTQYF.

This clonotype turned up a few times. This chain's CDR3 is CASIRWLAQETQYF. The CDR3, as DNA: TGTGCCAGTATACGGTGGTTGGCGCAGGAGACCCAGTACTTC. The chain employs TRBV2 and TRBJ2-5; no clear D gene. With 9 bases removed from V and 5 bases from J, the gap between germline ends came to 19 bases. The CDR3 is 14 amino acids. From germline, CDR1 is SNHLY and CDR2 FYNNEI. Based on the CDR3 plus reference TRBV2 and TRBJ2-5, the full variable domain is EPEVTQTPSHQVTQMGQEVILRCVPISNHLYFYWYRQILGQKVEFLVSFYNNEISEKSEIFDDQFSVERPDGSNFTLKIRSTKLEDSAMYFCASIRWLAQETQYFGPGTRLLVL.

Note on this clonotype: This may be a read error: a much more frequent sequence differs by one nucleotide. The rearrangement joins TRBV6-5 to TRBJ1-2; 7 bases map to TRBD1. This CDR3 has 14 residues. The trim removed 5 bases at V and 5 bases at J, leaving 8 bases unmatched. The germline gives CDR1 MNHEY, CDR2 SVGAGI. The CDR3 is CASSPRDSIYGYTF. CDR3 nucleotides: TGTGCCAGCAGTCCCCGGGACAGCATTTATGGCTACACCTTC.

This clonotype was detected ten times or more. This rearrangement joins TRBV4-2 to TRBJ1-1; no firm D call. Germline CDR1 LGHNA, CDR2 YNFKEQ. The CDR3 is 13 amino acids. V dropped 1 base and J dropped 7 bases, with 10 bases sitting between them. CDR3 in amino acids: CASSQVRGGEAFF. The CDR3, as DNA: TGTGCCAGCAGCCAAGTACGGGGAGGTGAAGCTTTCTTT.

About this clonotype itself: This clone may be a read error of a much larger clone one base away. The gene calls are TRBV4-1 and TRBJ2-7; possible D gene TRBD1, 5 bases. CDR1 MGHRA and CDR2 YSYEKL come from the germline V gene. With 0 bases removed from V and 4 bases from J, the gap between germline ends came to 16 bases. The CDR3 is made up of 16 amino acids. Here the CDR3 reads CASSQERSRALYEQYF. CDR3 in DNA: TGCGCCAGCAGCCAAGAACGAAGCAGGGCACTTTACGAGCAGTACTTC.

This clonotype has just a few counts. The rearrangement joins TRBV4-1 to TRBJ1-2, with D unclear. The ends were cut back, 2 bases at V and 7 bases at J, with 17 bases in the middle. The CDR3 has 15 amino acids. Germline V CDR1 and CDR2: MGHRA, YSYEKL. The CDR3 is CASSQLEVLAVGYTF. DNA of the CDR3: TGCGCCAGCAGCCAACTAGAGGTTCTCGCGGTTGGCTACACCTTC.

This clonotype was observed many times. The chain employs TRBV12-3 or TRBV12-4 and TRBJ1-5; perhaps TRBD1 as D (6 bases). The V gene lost 4 bases and the J gene lost 5 bases, with 18 bases spanning the gap. The CDR3 sequence is 16 residues long. The CDR3 DNA sequence: TGTGCCAGCAGTTCGGAGGGTACAGGGCTGGATCAGCCCCAGCATTTT. This gives the protein CASSSEGTGLDQPQHF.

Ten or more counts support this clonotype. The rearrangement uses TRBV20-1 and TRBJ2-1, with 12 bases aligning to TRBD2. This CDR3 is built from 14 residues. V lost 3 bases, J lost 7 bases, and 4 bases stayed unmatched. The germline gives CDR1 DFQATT, CDR2 SNEGSKA (reference sequence). CDR3: CSASRTSGRNEQFF. DNA of the CDR3: TGCAGTGCTAGCCGCACTAGCGGGAGGAATGAGCAGTTCTTC.

V gene TRBV18 combines with J gene TRBJ1-1, with D perhaps TRBD1 (5 bases). The CDR3 is 16 residues long. Trimming left V 3 bases short and J 1 base short, with 15 bases between. Germline V gives CDR1 KGHSH, CDR2 LQKENI. This CDR3 reads CASSPAQGGRNTEAFF. The CDR3 DNA reads as TGTGCCAGCTCACCTGCCCAGGGAGGTCGGAACACTGAAGCTTTCTTT.